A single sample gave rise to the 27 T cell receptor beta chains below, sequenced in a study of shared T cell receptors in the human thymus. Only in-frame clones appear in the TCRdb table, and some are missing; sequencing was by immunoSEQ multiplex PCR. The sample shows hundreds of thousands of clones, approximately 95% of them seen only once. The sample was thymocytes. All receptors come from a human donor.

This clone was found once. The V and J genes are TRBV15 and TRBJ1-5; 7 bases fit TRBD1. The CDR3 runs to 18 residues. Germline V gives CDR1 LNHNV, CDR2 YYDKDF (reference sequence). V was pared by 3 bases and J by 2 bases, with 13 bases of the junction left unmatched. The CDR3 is CATSSGRRPRGGNQPQHF. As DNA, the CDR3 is TGTGCCACCAGCAGCGGTCGTAGACCCAGGGGGGGCAATCAGCCCCAGCATTTT.

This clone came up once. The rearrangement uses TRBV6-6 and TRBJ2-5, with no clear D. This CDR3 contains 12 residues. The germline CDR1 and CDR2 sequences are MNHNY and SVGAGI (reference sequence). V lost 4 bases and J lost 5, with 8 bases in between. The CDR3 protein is CASSSHSETQYF. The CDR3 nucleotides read TGTGCCAGCAGTTCACACTCTGAGACCCAGTACTTC.

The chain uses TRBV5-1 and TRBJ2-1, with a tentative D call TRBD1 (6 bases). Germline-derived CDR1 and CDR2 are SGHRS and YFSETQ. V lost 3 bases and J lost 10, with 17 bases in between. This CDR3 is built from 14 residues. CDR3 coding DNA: TGCGCCAGCAGCTCATGGGGACAACCATCCGAGCAGTTCTTC. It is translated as CASSSWGQPSEQFF.

The CDR3 region is CASSQDRGTGGPIMNEQFF. The CDR3 DNA sequence: TGCGCCAGCAGCCAAGATAGAGGCACAGGGGGCCCTATTATGAATGAGCAGTTCTTC. This chain connects TRBV4-1 to TRBJ2-1, with 9 bases fitting TRBD1. The CDR3 is 19 amino acids. Germline V lookup: CDR1 MGHRA, CDR2 YSYEKL. Trimming removed 0 bases from V and 7 bases from J; junction bases left unmatched: 16.

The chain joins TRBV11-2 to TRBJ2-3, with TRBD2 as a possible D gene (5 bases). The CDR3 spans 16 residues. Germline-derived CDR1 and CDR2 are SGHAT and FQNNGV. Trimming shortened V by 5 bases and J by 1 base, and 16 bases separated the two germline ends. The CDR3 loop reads CASSASSWRGTDTQYF. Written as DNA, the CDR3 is TGTGCCAGCAGCGCTTCGTCTTGGCGGGGCACAGATACGCAGTATTTT.

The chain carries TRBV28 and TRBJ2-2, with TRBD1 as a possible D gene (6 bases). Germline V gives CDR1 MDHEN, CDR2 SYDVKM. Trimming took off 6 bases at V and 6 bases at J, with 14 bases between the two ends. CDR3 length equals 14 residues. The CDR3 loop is CASRGTGFAGELFF. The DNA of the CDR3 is TGTGCCAGCAGGGGCACAGGGTTCGCCGGGGAGCTGTTTTTT.

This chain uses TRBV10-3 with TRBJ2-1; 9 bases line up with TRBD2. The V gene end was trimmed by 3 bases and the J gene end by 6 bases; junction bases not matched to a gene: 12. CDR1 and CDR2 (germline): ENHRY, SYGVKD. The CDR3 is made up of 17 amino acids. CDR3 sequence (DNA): TGTGCCATCAGTGAACACTTCCTAGCGGGAATAGGCAATGAGCAGTTCTTC. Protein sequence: CAISEHFLAGIGNEQFF.

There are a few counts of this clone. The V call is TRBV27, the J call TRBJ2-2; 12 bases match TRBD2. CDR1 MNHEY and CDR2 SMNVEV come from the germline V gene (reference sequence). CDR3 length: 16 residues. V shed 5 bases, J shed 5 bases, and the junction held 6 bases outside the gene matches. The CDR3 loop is CASSRLAGVGTGELFF. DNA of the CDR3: TGTGCCAGCAGTCGACTAGCGGGAGTGGGGACCGGGGAGCTGTTTTTT.

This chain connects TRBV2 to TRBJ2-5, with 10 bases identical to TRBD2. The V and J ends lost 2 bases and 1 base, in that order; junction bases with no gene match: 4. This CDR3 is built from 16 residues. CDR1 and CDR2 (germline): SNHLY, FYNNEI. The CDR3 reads CASSEWASGSQETQYF. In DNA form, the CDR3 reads TGTGCCAGCAGTGAATGGGCTAGCGGGAGCCAAGAGACCCAGTACTTC.

Here the CDR3 reads CASSPHLLRNEKLFF. The CDR3, as DNA: TGTGCCAGCAGCCCCCATCTATTAAGAAATGAAAAACTGTTTTTT. The chain is built from TRBV9 and TRBJ1-4, with unresolved D. With 4 bases removed from V and 5 bases from J, the gap between germline ends came to 15 bases. The CDR3 is made up of 15 amino acids. Germline V gene data show CDR1 as SGDLS and CDR2 as YYNGEE.

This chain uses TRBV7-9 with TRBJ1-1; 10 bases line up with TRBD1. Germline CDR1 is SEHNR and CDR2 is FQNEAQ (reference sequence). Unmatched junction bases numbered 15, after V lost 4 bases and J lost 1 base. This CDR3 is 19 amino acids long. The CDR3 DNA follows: TGTGCCAGCAGCTATCCACGACAGGGGGCGCCATTTGCGAACACTGAAGCTTTCTTT. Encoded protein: CASSYPRQGAPFANTEAFF.

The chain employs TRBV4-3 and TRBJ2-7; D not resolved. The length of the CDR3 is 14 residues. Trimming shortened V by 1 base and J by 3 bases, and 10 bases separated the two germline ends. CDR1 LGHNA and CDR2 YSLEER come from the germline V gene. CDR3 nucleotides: TGCGCCAGCAGCCAAGCGGAACTGGGCTACGAGCAGTACTTC. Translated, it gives CASSQAELGYEQYF.

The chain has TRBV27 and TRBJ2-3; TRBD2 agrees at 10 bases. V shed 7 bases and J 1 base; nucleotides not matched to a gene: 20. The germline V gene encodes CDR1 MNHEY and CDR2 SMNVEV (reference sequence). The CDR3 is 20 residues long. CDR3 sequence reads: CASIPVASGRLNKGTDTQYF. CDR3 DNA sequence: TGTGCCAGCATTCCCGTGGCTAGCGGGAGACTTAATAAGGGCACAGATACGCAGTATTTT.

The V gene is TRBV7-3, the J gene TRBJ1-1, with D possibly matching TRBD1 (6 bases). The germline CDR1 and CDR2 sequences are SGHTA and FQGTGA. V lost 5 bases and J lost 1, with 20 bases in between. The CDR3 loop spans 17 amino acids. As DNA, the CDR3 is TGTGCCAGCAGCGGCATCGGGACACCTTTGGGGAACACTGAAGCTTTCTTT. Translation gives CASSGIGTPLGNTEAFF.

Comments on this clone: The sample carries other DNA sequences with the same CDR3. The CDR3: CASSPSTDTQYF. CDR3 sequence (DNA): TGTGCCAGCTCACCCAGCACAGATACGCAGTATTTT. The chain employs TRBV18 and TRBJ2-3; D remains unclear. Trimming stripped 3 bases from V and 0 bases from J, with 1 base between. Germline CDR1 is KGHSH and CDR2 is LQKENI. This CDR3 contains 12 residues.

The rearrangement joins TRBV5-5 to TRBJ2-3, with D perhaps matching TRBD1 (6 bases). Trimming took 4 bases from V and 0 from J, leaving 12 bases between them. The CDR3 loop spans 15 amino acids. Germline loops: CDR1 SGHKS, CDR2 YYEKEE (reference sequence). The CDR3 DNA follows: TGTGCCAGCAGCCCTTCGACAGGCAGCACAGATACGCAGTATTTT. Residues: CASSPSTGSTDTQYF.

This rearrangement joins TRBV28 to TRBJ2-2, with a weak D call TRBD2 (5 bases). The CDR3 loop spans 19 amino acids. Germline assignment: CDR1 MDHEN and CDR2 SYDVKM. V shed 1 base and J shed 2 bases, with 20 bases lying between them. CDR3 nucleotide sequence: TGTGCCAGCAGTTTATTAAACCCCCGGGTAGAGGGCAACACCGGGGAGCTGTTTTTT. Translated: CASSLLNPRVEGNTGELFF. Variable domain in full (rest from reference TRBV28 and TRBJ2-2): DVKVTQSSRYLVKRTGEKVFLECVQDMDHENMFWYRQDPGLGLRLIYFSYDVKMKEKGDIPEGYSVSREKKERFSLILESASTNQTSMYLCASSLLNPRVEGNTGELFFGEGSRLTVL.

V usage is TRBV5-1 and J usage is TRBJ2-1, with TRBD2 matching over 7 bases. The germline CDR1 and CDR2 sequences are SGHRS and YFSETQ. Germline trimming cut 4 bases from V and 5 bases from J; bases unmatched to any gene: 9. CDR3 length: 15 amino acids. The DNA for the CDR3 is TGCGCCAGCAGCAACAGCGGGAAGGGGCACAATGAGCAGTTCTTC. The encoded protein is CASSNSGKGHNEQFF.

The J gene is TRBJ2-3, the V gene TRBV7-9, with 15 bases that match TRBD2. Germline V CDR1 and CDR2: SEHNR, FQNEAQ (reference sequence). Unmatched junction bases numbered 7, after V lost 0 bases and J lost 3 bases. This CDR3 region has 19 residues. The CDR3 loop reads CASSLAGTSGRPLTDTQYF. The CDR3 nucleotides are TGTGCCAGCAGCTTAGCCGGGACTAGCGGGAGGCCATTAACAGATACGCAGTATTTT.

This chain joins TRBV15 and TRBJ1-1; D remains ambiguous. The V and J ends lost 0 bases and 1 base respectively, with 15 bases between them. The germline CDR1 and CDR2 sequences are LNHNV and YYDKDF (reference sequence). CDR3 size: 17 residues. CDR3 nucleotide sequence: TGTGCCACCAGCAGAGATGGTGGGAAACGGAGGAACACTGAAGCTTTCTTT. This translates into CATSRDGGKRRNTEAFF.

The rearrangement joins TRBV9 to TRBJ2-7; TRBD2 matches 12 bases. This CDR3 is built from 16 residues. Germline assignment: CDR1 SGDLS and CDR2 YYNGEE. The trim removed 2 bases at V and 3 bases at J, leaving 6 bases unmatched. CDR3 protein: CASSVGGTSGFYEQYF. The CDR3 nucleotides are TGTGCCAGCAGCGTCGGAGGGACTAGCGGGTTCTACGAGCAGTACTTC.

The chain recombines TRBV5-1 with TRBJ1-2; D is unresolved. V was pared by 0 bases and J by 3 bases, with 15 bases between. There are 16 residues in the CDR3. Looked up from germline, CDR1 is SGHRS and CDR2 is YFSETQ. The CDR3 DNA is TGCGCCAGCAGCTTGGCCCCAGGATACCTATACTATGGCTACACCTTC. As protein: CASSLAPGYLYYGYTF.

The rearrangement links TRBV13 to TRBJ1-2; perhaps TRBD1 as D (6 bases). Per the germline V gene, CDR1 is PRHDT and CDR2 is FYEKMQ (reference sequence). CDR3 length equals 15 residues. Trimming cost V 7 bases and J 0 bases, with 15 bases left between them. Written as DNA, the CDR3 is TGTGCCAGCACGGGACGGACAGACCCTAACTATGGCTACACCTTC. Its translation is CASTGRTDPNYGYTF.

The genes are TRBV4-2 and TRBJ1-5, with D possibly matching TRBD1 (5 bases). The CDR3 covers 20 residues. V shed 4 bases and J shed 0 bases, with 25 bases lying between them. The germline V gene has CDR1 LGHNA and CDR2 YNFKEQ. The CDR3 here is CASSLGVWAPMSYSNQPQHF. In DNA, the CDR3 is TGTGCCAGCAGCCTGGGGGTATGGGCGCCCATGAGTTATAGCAATCAGCCCCAGCATTTT.

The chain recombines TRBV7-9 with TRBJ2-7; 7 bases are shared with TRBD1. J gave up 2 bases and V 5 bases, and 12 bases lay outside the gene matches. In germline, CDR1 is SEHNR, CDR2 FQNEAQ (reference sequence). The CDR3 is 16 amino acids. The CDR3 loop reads CASSDTGQEKPYEQYF. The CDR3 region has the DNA TGTGCCAGCAGCGATACTGGACAGGAGAAGCCCTACGAGCAGTACTTC.

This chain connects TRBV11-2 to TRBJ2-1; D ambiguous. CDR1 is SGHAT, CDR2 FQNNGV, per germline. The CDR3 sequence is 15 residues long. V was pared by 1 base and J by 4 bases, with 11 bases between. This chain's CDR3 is CASSLAGYPYNEQFF. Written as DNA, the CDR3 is TGTGCCAGCAGCTTAGCTGGGTATCCTTACAATGAGCAGTTCTTC.

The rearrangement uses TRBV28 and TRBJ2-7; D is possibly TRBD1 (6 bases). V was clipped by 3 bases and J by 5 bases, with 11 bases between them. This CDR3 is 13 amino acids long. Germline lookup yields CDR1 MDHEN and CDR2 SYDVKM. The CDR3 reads CASSLAQGNEQYF. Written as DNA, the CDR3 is TGTGCCAGCAGTTTGGCTCAGGGGAACGAGCAGTACTTC.